This TCR beta chain was sequenced for a study of cytomegalovirus exposure and HLA in healthy donors. The germline gives CDR1 MNHNY, CDR2 SVGAGI (reference sequence). The CDR3 has 16 amino acids. V was shortened by 8 bases and J by 4 bases, with 23 bases between the two germline ends. Study-level points and caveats: An Asian-associated ancestry cluster reportedly showed fewer N-insertions than the approximately 630-donor mean in a later analysis. Analysis performed later found approximately 17,000 TCR beta sequences associated with HLA alleles at 0.05 false discovery rate. The later analysis indicated that the majority of CMV-associated TCR beta chains appeared HLA-restricted.

60 Vbeta and 13 Jbeta primers were used in PCR. Produced via immunoSEQ multiplex PCR; TCRdb's table is partial and in-frame only. The repertoire holds about 34,000 clones, with 82% as singletons. This clone has only one observation. As yet, its antigen is unknown. Samples came from healthy bone marrow donors. Source material: PBMCs. V gene TRBV6-6 combines with J gene TRBJ2-5; TRBD1 is a possible D gene (5 bases). This receptor was taken from a woman between 18 and 29 years old in good health and CMV-seropositive. The DNA of the CDR3 is TGTGCCAGCCTCCTTAAACCATGGGCAGACAGAGAGACCCAGTACTTC. This codes for CASLLKPWADRETQYF.